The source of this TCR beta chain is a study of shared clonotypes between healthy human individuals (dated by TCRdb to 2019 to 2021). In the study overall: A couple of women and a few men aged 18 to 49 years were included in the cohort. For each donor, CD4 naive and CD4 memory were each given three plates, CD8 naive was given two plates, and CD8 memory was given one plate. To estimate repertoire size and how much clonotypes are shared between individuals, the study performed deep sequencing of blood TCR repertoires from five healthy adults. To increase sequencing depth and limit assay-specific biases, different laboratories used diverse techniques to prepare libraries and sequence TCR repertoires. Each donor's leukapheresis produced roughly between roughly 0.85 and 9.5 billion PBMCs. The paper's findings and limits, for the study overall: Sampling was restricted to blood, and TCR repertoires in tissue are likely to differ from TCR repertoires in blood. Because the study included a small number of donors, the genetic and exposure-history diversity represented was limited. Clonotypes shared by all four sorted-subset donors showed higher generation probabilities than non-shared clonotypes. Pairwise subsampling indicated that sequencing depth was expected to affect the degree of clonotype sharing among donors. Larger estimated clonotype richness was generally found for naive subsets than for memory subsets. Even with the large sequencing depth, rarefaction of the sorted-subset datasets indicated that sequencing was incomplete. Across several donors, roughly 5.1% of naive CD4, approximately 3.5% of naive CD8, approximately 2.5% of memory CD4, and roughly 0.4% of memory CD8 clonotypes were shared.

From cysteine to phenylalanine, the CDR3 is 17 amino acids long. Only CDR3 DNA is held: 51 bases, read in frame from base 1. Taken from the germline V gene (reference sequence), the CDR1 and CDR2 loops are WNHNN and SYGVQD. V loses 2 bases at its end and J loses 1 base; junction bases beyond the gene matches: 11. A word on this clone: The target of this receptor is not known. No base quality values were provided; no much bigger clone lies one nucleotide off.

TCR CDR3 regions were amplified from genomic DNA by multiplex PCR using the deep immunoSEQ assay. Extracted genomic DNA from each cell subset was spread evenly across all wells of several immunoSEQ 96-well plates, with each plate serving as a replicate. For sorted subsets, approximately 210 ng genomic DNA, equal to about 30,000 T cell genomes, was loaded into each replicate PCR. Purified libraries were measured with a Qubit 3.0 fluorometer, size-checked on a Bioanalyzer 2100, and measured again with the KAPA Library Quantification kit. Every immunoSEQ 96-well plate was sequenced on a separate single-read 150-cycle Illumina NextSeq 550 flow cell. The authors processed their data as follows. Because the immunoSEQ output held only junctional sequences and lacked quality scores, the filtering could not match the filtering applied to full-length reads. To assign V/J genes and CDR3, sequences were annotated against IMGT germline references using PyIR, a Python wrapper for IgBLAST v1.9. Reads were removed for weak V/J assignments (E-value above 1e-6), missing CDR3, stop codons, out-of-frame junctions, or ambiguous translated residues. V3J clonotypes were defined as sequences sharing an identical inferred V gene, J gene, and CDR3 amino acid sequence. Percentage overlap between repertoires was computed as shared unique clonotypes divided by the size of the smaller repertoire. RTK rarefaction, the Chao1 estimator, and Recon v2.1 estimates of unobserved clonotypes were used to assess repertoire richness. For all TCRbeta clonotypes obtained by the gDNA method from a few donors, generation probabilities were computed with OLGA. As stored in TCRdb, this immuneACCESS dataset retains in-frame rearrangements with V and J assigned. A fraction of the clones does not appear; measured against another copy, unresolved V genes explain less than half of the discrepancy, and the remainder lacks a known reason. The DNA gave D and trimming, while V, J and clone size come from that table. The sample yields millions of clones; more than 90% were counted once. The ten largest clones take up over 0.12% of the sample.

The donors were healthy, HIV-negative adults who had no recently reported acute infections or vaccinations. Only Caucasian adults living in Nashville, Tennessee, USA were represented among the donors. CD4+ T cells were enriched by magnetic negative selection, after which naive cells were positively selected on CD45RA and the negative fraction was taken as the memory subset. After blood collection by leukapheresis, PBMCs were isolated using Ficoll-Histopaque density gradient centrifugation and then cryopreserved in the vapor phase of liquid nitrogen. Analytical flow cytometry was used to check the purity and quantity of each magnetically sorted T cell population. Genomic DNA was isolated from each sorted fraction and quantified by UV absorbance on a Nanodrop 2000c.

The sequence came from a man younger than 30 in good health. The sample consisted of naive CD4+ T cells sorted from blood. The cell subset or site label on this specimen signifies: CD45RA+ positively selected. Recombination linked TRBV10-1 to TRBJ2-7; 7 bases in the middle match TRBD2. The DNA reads TGCGCCAGCAGTGAGAAAGGGTCCAGCGGGGCTTCCTACGAGCAGTACTTC. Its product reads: CASSEKGSSGASYEQYF.